These T cell receptor beta chains were read from a single sample in a study of cytomegalovirus exposure and HLA in healthy donors. The repertoire was sequenced with immunoSEQ multiplex PCR; TCRdb's copy has only in-frame clones and lacks some. The repertoire consists of around 190,000 clones, with roughly four fifths occurring once and the leading ten covering 3.4%. The specimen sequenced was PBMCs. These receptors were obtained from a man aged 35 to 55 in good health and CMV-seropositive. Both conserved end residues are part of each CDR3. Each record gives: V gene, J gene, CDR3 protein.

V: TRBV10-2; J: TRBJ2-5; CDR3: CASLGAGAEETQYF
V: TRBV6-6; J: TRBJ1-1; CDR3: CASSYGATMNTEAFF
V: TRBV28; J: TRBJ2-5; CDR3: CASSWLAGGDEYQETQYF
V: TRBV28; J: TRBJ2-7; CDR3: CASTPGTSLGEQYF
V: TRBV5-1; J: TRBJ2-7; CDR3: CASSSSGGRAYEQYF
V: TRBV7-2; J: TRBJ1-2; CDR3: CASSLARNYGYTF
V: TRBV18; J: TRBJ2-7; CDR3: CASSKDSEEQYF
V: TRBV4-1; J: TRBJ2-7; CDR3: CASSQEGSVGSYEQYF
V: TRBV29-1; J: TRBJ1-2; CDR3: CSVPRGGTNYGYTF
V: TRBV7-2; J: TRBJ2-2; CDR3: CASSREGGTGELFF
V: TRBV4-2; J: TRBJ2-7; CDR3: CASSQGRDSYEQYF
V: TRBV18; J: TRBJ2-5; CDR3: CATEGTNQETQYF
V: TRBV27; J: TRBJ1-2; CDR3: CASKGTGTYGYTF
V: TRBV5-4; J: TRBJ2-2; CDR3: CASSLDLAATGELFF
V: TRBV2; J: TRBJ1-1; CDR3: CASSPRHKNTEAFF
V: TRBV7-6; J: TRBJ2-5; CDR3: CASSSGPQGADETQYF
V: TRBV4-1; J: TRBJ2-3; CDR3: CASSPRLEDTQYF
V: TRBV19; J: TRBJ2-5; CDR3: CASSIARPTPIGETQYF